This T cell receptor beta chain was captured in a study of cytomegalovirus exposure and HLA in healthy donors. Study-wide findings and caveats: Indistinguishable V segments, including TRBV6-2 and TRBV6-3, were excluded. What a later analysis showed was that several of the most significant clusters appeared linked to common viral pathogens.

V was pared by 7 bases and J by 12 bases, with 13 bases of the junction left unmatched. Germline CDR1 reads SEHNR; CDR2 reads FQNEAQ (reference sequence). The CDR3 totals 13 residues. It was with 60 Vbeta and 13 Jbeta primers that the PCR ran. In the original processing: Counted up in a later analysis, unique TCR beta chains came to 65 million to 80 million, with around 11 million shared. The assay was immunoSEQ multiplex PCR, and TCRdb's table has in-frame clones only and misses some. That table is the source of V, J and clone size, and D and trimming were worked out from the DNA. The sample records over 100,000 clones, around 8.5% being singletons. This clone was counted only a few times. Antigen unknown.

The TCR sequence derives from a man aged 40-49 years in good health and CMV-seronegative. The sample was PBMCs. The chain carries TRBV7-9 and TRBJ2-7, with 9 positions matching TRBD2. DNA for the CDR3: TGTGCCAGCATCAAAGCGGGAGGCGGATATCTGTACTTC. Translated: CASIKAGGGYLYF.